This T cell receptor beta chain was recovered during a study of T cell changes during pregnancy in multiple sclerosis. Measured with immunoSEQ multiplex PCR; TCRdb has only the in-frame clones, and not every one. This table has 60,000 to 65,000 clones, 92% appearing once. The CDR3 sequence is 15 residues long. Looked up from germline, CDR1 is LGHNA and CDR2 is YSLEER. J was trimmed by 4 bases and V by 1 base; bases with no gene match: 6. The sequences come from peripheral blood, collected in the first trimester of pregnancy. The gene calls are TRBV4-3 and TRBJ2-7; TRBD2 aligns across 8 bases. The clonotype comes from a female donor with multiple sclerosis, enrolled in a pregnancy study. CDR3 DNA: TGCGCCAGCAGCCAAGCCCAAGCGGGAGTATACGAGCAGTACTTC. Its protein product is CASSQAQAGVYEQYF.